The next 20 T cell receptor beta chains were all read from a single sample in a study of response to subunit inactivated influenza vaccine. TCRdb called the RT-PCR reads again in MiXCR, with one record for every CDR3 protein. The sample shows roughly 670,000 distinct CDR3 sequences, roughly 15% of them seen only once. This sample comprised PBMCs from blood, obtained approximately 15 days before vaccination. The receptors originated from a man in his forties or fifties who received an inactivated influenza vaccine.

This clonotype occurred a few times. The genes are TRBV7-2 and TRBJ1-5, with D maybe TRBD1 (5 bases). The CDR3 extends over 15 amino acids. Trimming took off 1 base at V and 6 bases at J, with 13 bases between the two ends. Germline V gene lookup returns CDR1 SGHTA and CDR2 FQGNSA. In nucleotides, the CDR3 is TGTGCCAGCAGCTTAGGGGGTGGGGGGTTTCAGCCCCAGCATTTT. Protein product: CASSLGGGGFQPQHF.

This clonotype was recorded once. V and J are TRBV20-1 and TRBJ2-3; 7 bases are a match to TRBD2. CDR3 length: 14 residues. Germline V lookup: CDR1 DFQATT, CDR2 SNEGSKA (reference sequence). After removal of 5 bases from V and 6 bases from J, the junction contained 11 bases not matched to a gene. CDR3 region: CSAWPGLAADTQYF. The CDR3 DNA follows: TGCAGTGCTTGGCCTGGGCTAGCGGCCGATACGCAGTATTTT.

This clonotype was observed a handful of times. Here the CDR3 DNA reads TGTGCCAGCAGTTTTAAGGCGGGAGGGCCGCCCGGGGAGCTGTTTTTT. Encoded protein: CASSFKAGGPPGELFF. The chain carries TRBV6-2 or TRBV6-3 and TRBJ2-2, with TRBD2 matching over 9 bases. The V and J ends lost 4 bases and 6 bases, in that order; junction bases with no gene match: 9. CDR1 is MNHEY and CDR2 is SVGEGT in the germline V gene. The CDR3 consists of 16 residues.

This clonotype came up a few times. The chain links TRBV7-2 to TRBJ2-5; 9 bases fit TRBD1. J lost 7 bases, V lost 4 bases, and 7 bases had no gene match. Germline V lookup: CDR1 SGHTA, CDR2 FQGNSA. The CDR3 runs 14 residues. The CDR3 DNA follows: TGTGCCAGCAGCTCAGGACAGGGGATAGGGACCCAGTACTTC. It codes for CASSSGQGIGTQYF.

The V gene is TRBV4-2, the J gene TRBJ2-2; 9 bases match TRBD2. The CDR3 covers 17 residues. The germline CDR1 and CDR2 sequences are LGHNA and YNFKEQ. Germline trimming cut 0 bases from V and 1 base from J; bases unmatched to any gene: 3. DNA for the CDR3: TGTGCCAGCAGCCAAGATTCACTAGCGGGGAACACCGGGGAGCTGTTTTTT. Amino acid sequence: CASSQDSLAGNTGELFF.

As regards this clonotype: The junction and the germline gene differ at one end; a read error may be behind it. The chain recombines TRBV6-1 with TRBJ2-5; TRBD1 is a possible D gene (6 bases). Germline V gene lookup returns CDR1 MNHNS and CDR2 SASEGT. The CDR3 extends over 14 amino acids. The CDR3 DNA sequence: TGTGCCACCAGTCCCACAGGGTGGCCAGAGACCCAGTACTTC. This sequence encodes CATSPTGWPETQYF.

This clonotype has at least ten counts. V usage is TRBV19 and J usage is TRBJ2-5; perhaps D is TRBD1 or TRBD2 (5 bases each). Germline CDR1 is LNHDA and CDR2 is SQIVND (reference sequence). There are 15 residues in the CDR3. V was cut by 6 bases and J by 4 bases, with 18 bases left in between. The CDR3 region has the DNA TGTGCCAGTAGCTCCCACGGACACGGAGGAGAGACCCAGTACTTC. This translates into CASSSHGHGGETQYF.

This clonotype appeared a few times. The chain employs TRBV11-2 and TRBJ2-3; D gene ambiguous. V was trimmed by 1 base and J by 2 bases, leaving 10 bases between them. The CDR3 extends over 15 amino acids. The germline CDR1 and CDR2 sequences are SGHAT and FQNNGV. The CDR3 reads CASSLVGLVTDTQYF. The CDR3 DNA is TGTGCCAGCAGCTTAGTGGGTCTAGTCACAGATACGCAGTATTTT. Full variable domain (missing parts from reference TRBV11-2 and TRBJ2-3): EAGVAQSPRYKIIEKRQSVAFWCNPISGHATLYWYQQILGQGPKLLIQFQNNGVVDDSQLPKDRFSAERLKGVDSTLKIQPAKLEDSAVYLCASSLVGLVTDTQYFGPGTRLTVL.

This clonotype was recorded a few times. The chain combines TRBV13 with TRBJ2-2, with a weak D call TRBD1 (7 bases). This CDR3 is 16 amino acids long. V lost 3 bases, J lost 5 bases, and 16 bases lay in between. Germline V gives CDR1 PRHDT, CDR2 FYEKMQ (reference sequence). This CDR3 is CASSLEEGAGTGELFF. CDR3 nucleotide sequence: TGTGCCAGCAGCTTGGAGGAGGGGGCCGGTACCGGGGAGCTGTTTTTT.

The gene calls are TRBV29-1 and TRBJ2-2; either TRBD1 or TRBD2 may fit D (5 bases each). The CDR3 covers 13 residues. Germline V lookup: CDR1 SQVTM, CDR2 ANQGSEA. V dropped 6 bases and J dropped 3 bases, with 11 bases sitting between them. The CDR3 coding sequence is TGCAGCGTGGGGGACGGGGACACCGGGGAGCTGTTTTTT. This sequence encodes CSVGDGDTGELFF.

The rearrangement links TRBV5-1 to TRBJ2-7; 9 bases agree with TRBD2. V shed 0 bases and J 1 base; nucleotides not matched to a gene: 8. Germline V gene sequence: CDR1 SGHRS, CDR2 YFSETQ. The CDR3 loop spans 17 amino acids. The CDR3 protein is CASSLASGKGNSYEQYF. The CDR3 DNA reads as TGCGCCAGCAGCTTGGCTAGCGGGAAGGGTAATTCCTACGAGCAGTACTTC.

In this sample, this clonotype turned up a few times. This chain links TRBV7-9 with TRBJ1-1, with a possible D match to TRBD1 (5 bases). With 6 bases removed from V and 3 bases from J, the gap between germline ends came to 14 bases. The CDR3 runs 14 residues. In germline, CDR1 is SEHNR, CDR2 FQNEAQ (reference sequence). The chain's CDR3 is CASSGSGLYTEAFF. CDR3 bases: TGTGCCAGCAGTGGGTCGGGGCTATACACTGAAGCTTTCTTT.

This clonotype was seen many times. The V call is TRBV12-3 or TRBV12-4, the J call TRBJ1-5; TRBD1 might be the D (6 bases). CDR3 length equals 14 residues. V shed 6 bases and J shed 1 base, with 10 bases lying between them. CDR3 in amino acids: CASRLQGSNQPQHF. CDR3 nucleotides: TGTGCCAGCAGGCTACAGGGAAGCAATCAGCCCCAGCATTTT.

Ten or more counts support this clonotype. The chain uses TRBV4-2 and TRBJ2-1; D is perhaps TRBD1 (6 bases). The germline CDR1 and CDR2 sequences are LGHNA and YNFKEQ. Trimming shortened V by 0 bases and J by 10 bases, and 10 bases separated the two germline ends. The CDR3 consists of 13 residues. CDR3 amino acids: CASSQDLRGEQFF. The CDR3 DNA is TGTGCCAGCAGCCAAGATCTTAGGGGGGAGCAGTTCTTC.

The chain uses TRBV12-3 or TRBV12-4 and TRBJ2-2; TRBD2 agrees at 12 bases. The CDR3 has 18 residues. Unmatched junction bases numbered 8, after V lost 3 bases and J lost 3 bases. The CDR3 sequence is CASSLPSGRARYTGELFF. As DNA, the CDR3 is TGTGCCAGCAGTTTGCCTAGCGGGAGGGCCAGGTACACCGGGGAGCTGTTTTTT.

This chain uses TRBV20-1 with TRBJ1-1; perhaps TRBD1 as D (5 bases). CDR1 and CDR2 from the germline V gene are DFQATT and SNEGSKA (reference sequence). The CDR3 covers 14 residues. V was trimmed by 0 bases and J by 5 bases, leaving 13 bases between them. CDR3 sequence (DNA): TGCAGTGCTAGAGATCCTGGGGCGCTGACTGAAGCTTTCTTT. Protein sequence: CSARDPGALTEAFF.

The chain links TRBV19 to TRBJ1-5; the match to TRBD1 covers 9 bases. The germline V gene has CDR1 LNHDA and CDR2 SQIVND (reference sequence). The V gene end was trimmed by 6 bases and the J gene end by 5 bases; junction bases not matched to a gene: 5. This CDR3 contains 14 residues. CDR3 bases: TGTGCCAGTAGAGAGACAGGGGGGTATCAGCCCCAGCATTTT. This translates into CASRETGGYQPQHF. The whole variable domain, remainder taken from reference TRBV19 and TRBJ1-5, is DGGITQSPKYLFRKEGQNVTLSCEQNLNHDAMYWYRQDPGQGLRLIYYSQIVNDFQKGDIAEGYSVSREKKESFPLTVTSAQKNPTAFYLCASRETGGYQPQHFGDGTRLSIL.

V is TRBV2 and J is TRBJ2-5; 7 positions agree with TRBD2. V shed 4 bases, J shed 4 bases, and the junction held 9 bases outside the gene matches. Germline values: CDR1 SNHLY, CDR2 FYNNEI. The CDR3 loop spans 15 amino acids. The CDR3 DNA is TGTGCCAGCAGTGGGGGGGGGACGGTTGGAGAGACCCAGTACTTC. Translated, it gives CASSGGGTVGETQYF.

V usage is TRBV10-2 and J usage is TRBJ1-5; D uncertain. The CDR3 sequence is 16 residues long. With 4 bases removed from V and 0 bases from J, the gap between germline ends came to 13 bases. Per the germline V gene, CDR1 is WSHSY and CDR2 is SAAADI. The CDR3 DNA reads as TGCGCCAGCAGTGGTTCAGGAGGGTATAGCAATCAGCCCCAGCATTTT. It translates to CASSGSGGYSNQPQHF.

The chain is built from TRBV19 and TRBJ2-4; TRBD1 matches at 9 bases. The J segment lost 0 bases and the V segment lost 7 bases, leaving 25 bases of the junction unmatched. This CDR3 spans 22 amino acids. Germline V gene sequence: CDR1 LNHDA, CDR2 SQIVND (reference sequence). The DNA of the CDR3 is TGTGCCAGTATCCTTTGCCGCCGGGACAGGGACCGACTAACACTAGCCAAAAACATTCAGTACTTC. Translated, it gives CASILCRRDRDRLTLAKNIQYF.